This TCR beta chain appears in the sequencing data of a study of T cell responses to AZD1222 COVID-19 vaccine. The germline V gene has CDR1 SGHNT and CDR2 YYREEE (reference sequence). The ends were cut back, 4 bases at V and 0 bases at J, with 11 bases in the middle. There are 15 residues in the CDR3. This clone was counted once. The antigen is unknown. Overall study results and limits: Samples come after the peak T cell response, not at day 14. Seropositive status at baseline applied to only 6 or 7 AZD1222 recipients.

TCRdb's copy holds only in-frame clones and misses some; the assay was immunoSEQ multiplex PCR. The sample yields about 120,000 clones, approximately 86% seen once. The genes are TRBV5-4 and TRBJ2-1; D tentatively fits TRBD1 or TRBD2 (6 bases each). The source material was peripheral blood, sampled 28 days after the second AZD1222 dose. The clonotype comes from an adult who received the AZD1222 COVID-19 vaccine. DNA for the CDR3: TGTGCCAGCAGCGAGGGGGGAAGCTCCTACAATGAGCAGTTCTTC. It encodes CASSEGGSSYNEQFF.